Included here is one T cell receptor beta chain sequence, with context. Sequenced by immunoSEQ multiplex PCR; TCRdb stores in-frame clones only, minus some. The sample has about 1,500,000 clones; around 95% are singletons. These data are taken from a study of shared clonotypes between healthy human individuals. The CDR3 is 18 amino acids. The germline gives CDR1 LNHNV, CDR2 YYDKDF (reference sequence). V was shortened by 4 bases and J by 0 bases, with 19 bases between the two germline ends. Sequenced material: naive CD4+ T cells sorted from blood. Subset specified: CD45RA+ positively selected. The clonotype comes from a man aged 30 to 39 in good health. The rearrangement uses TRBV15 and TRBJ2-4; D not resolved. This CDR3 reads CATSTARWTDVAKNIQYF. CDR3 nucleotides: TGTGCCACCAGCACCGCCCGTTGGACCGACGTAGCCAAAAACATTCAGTACTTC. Variable domain in full (rest from reference TRBV15 and TRBJ2-4): DAMVIQNPRYQVTQFGKPVTLSCSQTLNHNVMYWYQQKSSQAPKLLFHYYDKDFNNEADTPDNFQSRRPNTSFCFLDIRSPGLGDTAMYLCATSTARWTDVAKNIQYFGAGTRLSVL.